What follows are 2 T cell receptor beta chains derived from one specimen sequenced in a study of CD8 T cells in ankylosing spondylitis. Antigens of these TCRs are unknown. Overall study findings and caveats: Ankylosing spondylitis blood appeared to be characterized by a TCR beta motif of 7 to 9 highly homologous variants.

TCRdb processed the 5' RACE reads anew with MiXCR; each CDR3 protein has one entry. The sample lists about 480,000 distinct CDR3 sequences, 17% occurring once. Sequences were obtained from blood, either unsorted or a sorted T cell fraction (not recorded which). The receptors were gathered from a male donor with ankylosing spondylitis.

This clonotype was recorded at least ten times. This CDR3 is CASSADMSNQPQHF. Here the CDR3 DNA reads TGTGCCAGCAGTGCAGACATGAGCAATCAGCCCCAGCATTTT. The chain employs TRBV12-3 or TRBV12-4 and TRBJ1-5; D remains unclear. Trimming left V 5 bases short and J 1 base short, with 9 bases between. The CDR3 spans 14 residues.

This clonotype was counted only a few times. This chain uses TRBV30 with TRBJ1-1, with D unclear. Germline values: CDR1 GTSNPN, CDR2 SVGIG (reference sequence). The CDR3 is 14 residues long. V dropped 2 bases and J dropped 0 bases, with 10 bases sitting between them. The CDR3 DNA follows: TGTGCCTGGAGTAACTTTATTTTGAACACTGAAGCTTTCTTT. Translating gives CAWSNFILNTEAFF. The full variable domain, completed using reference TRBV30 and TRBJ1-1, is SQTIHQWPATLVQPVGSPLSLECTVEGTSNPNLYWYRQAAGRGLQLLFYSVGIGQISSEVPQNLSASRPQDRQFILSSKKLLLSDSGFYLCAWSNFILNTEAFFGQGTRLTVV.